This T cell receptor beta chain originates from a study of a mutant IDH1 vaccine in newly diagnosed glioma. A word on this clone: Its antigen is unknown.

The time point was: week 35, safety follow-up. The vaccine gave 300 ug of a 20-mer mutant IDH1 peptide subcutaneously per dose. The vaccination schedule gave patients eight doses in weeks 1, 3, 5, 7, 11, 15, 19 and 23. Only in-frame clones appear in the TCRdb table, and some are missing; sequencing was by immunoSEQ multiplex PCR. The sample consists of around 45,000 clones, about 88% of them appearing once. The sequence was obtained from a woman in her thirties or forties with glioma. This sample comprised PBMCs, obtained from a glioma patient whose treatment included an IDH1 peptide vaccine.

CDR3 sequence (DNA): TGTGCCAGCAGTTACCGGGGACAGGGTAACAATCAGCCCCAGCATTTT. Translating it yields CASSYRGQGNNQPQHF. The genes are TRBV6-6 and TRBJ1-5; TRBD1 agrees at 9 bases. The CDR3 runs to 16 residues. The ends lost 2 bases at V and 3 bases at J; junction bases unmatched: 5. Germline V gives CDR1 MNHNY, CDR2 SVGAGI (reference sequence).